The source of this T cell receptor (beta chain) is a study of response to subunit inactivated influenza vaccine. V lost 1 base to trimming and J lost 2 bases; unmatched junction nucleotides: 7. Germline-derived CDR1 and CDR2 are SGHRS and YFSETQ. This CDR3 comprises 16 residues. TCRdb processed the RT-PCR reads anew with MiXCR; each CDR3 protein has one entry. The sample lists more than 550,000 distinct CDR3 sequences; around 11% were seen once. The same data also contributed to another study, on T cells expressing NK-cell markers. That paper adds: 5'RACE template switching with UMIs generated TCR beta cDNA. Sequencing of TCR beta repertoires drew on sorted CD3+CD56+NKG2C+, CD3+CD56+NKG2C- and CD3+CD56-NKG2C+ T cells. The authors sequenced eight donors, of whom seven were HCMV-seropositive and one was seronegative. For about six donors, the dominant NKG2C+ clonotypes made up about 1.0-7.0% of their CD8+ T cells. These clonotypes, the leaders elsewhere, also led the CD3+CD56-NKG2C+ fraction in a few donors.

This chain links TRBV5-1 with TRBJ2-5; 8 bases map to TRBD2. The sample was PBMCs from blood, taken on the day of vaccination. The clonotype comes from a man aged 50 to 60 who received an inactivated influenza vaccine. The DNA of the CDR3 is TGCGCCAGCAGCTTGTGGGCGGGGGGATATCAAGAGACCCAGTACTTC. Residues: CASSLWAGGYQETQYF.